The clone carrying this T cell receptor (beta chain) was found once. Its cognate antigen is unknown. Deep was the level used in running the assay. Profiling relied on immunoSEQ multiplex PCR, and the TCRdb table lists in-frame clones only, not all of them. Of 900,000 to 1,200,000 clones listed, 78% were seen once; the top ten hold roughly 0.62%. This entry is derived from a study of shared clonotypes between healthy human individuals. Overall study results and limits: Incompleteness in sorted-subset sequencing, despite large depth, was shown by rarefaction.

The V segment lost 10 bases and the J segment 7 bases; nucleotides outside the gene matches: 12. Per germline, CDR1 SNHLY and CDR2 FYNNEI. The CDR3 has 14 amino acids. CD45RA-negative memory and CD45RA+ naive subsets were split from the CD4+ cells. V gene TRBV2 combines with J gene TRBJ2-1; 8 positions match TRBD1. The clonotype was recovered from a man aged 18 to 29 in good health. Some clones in this sample may be carry-over from other donors' samples. Specimen: memory CD4+ T cells from PBMCs. Subset denoted: CD45RA-negative fraction. CDR3 region: CATRTGLVVNEQFF. CDR3 nucleotides: TGTGCCACGAGGACAGGGTTGGTAGTGAATGAGCAGTTCTTC.